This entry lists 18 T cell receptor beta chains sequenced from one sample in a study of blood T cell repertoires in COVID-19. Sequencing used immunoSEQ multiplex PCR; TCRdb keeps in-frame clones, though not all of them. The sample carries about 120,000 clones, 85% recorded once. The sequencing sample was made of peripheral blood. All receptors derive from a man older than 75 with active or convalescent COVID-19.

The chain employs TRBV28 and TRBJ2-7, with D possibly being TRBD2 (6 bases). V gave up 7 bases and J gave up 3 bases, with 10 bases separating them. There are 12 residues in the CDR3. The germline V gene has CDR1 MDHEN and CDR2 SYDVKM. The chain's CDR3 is CASIGGIYEQYF. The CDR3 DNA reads TGTGCCAGCATTGGGGGGATCTACGAGCAGTACTTC.

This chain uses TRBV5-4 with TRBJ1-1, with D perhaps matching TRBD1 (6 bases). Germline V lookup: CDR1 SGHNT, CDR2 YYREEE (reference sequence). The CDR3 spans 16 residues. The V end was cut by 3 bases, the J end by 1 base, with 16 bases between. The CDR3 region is CASSSGTSRGNTEAFF. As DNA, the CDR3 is TGTGCCAGCAGCTCTGGGACAAGTCGGGGGAACACTGAAGCTTTCTTT. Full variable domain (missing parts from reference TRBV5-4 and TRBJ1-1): ETGVTQSPTHLIKTRGQQVTLRCSSQSGHNTVSWYQQALGQGPQFIFQYYREEENGRGNFPPRFSGLQFPNYSSELNVNALELDDSALYLCASSSGTSRGNTEAFFGQGTRLTVV.

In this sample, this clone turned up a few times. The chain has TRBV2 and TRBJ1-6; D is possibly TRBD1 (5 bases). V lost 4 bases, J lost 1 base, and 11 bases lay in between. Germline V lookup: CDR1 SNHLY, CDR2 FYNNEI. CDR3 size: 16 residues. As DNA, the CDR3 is TGTGCCAGCAGTGCCCAGGGAGGATCCTATAATTCACCCCTCCACTTT. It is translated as CASSAQGGSYNSPLHF.

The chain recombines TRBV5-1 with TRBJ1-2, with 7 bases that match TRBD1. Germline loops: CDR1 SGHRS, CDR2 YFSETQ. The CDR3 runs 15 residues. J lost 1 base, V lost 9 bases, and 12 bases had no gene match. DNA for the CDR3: TGCGCCACCTCCCTCGGGGACAGAGATAACTATGGCTACACCTTC. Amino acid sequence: CATSLGDRDNYGYTF.

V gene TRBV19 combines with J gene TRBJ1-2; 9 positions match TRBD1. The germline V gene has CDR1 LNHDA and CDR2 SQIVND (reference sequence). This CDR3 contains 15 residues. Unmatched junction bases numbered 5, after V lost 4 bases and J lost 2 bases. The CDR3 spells CASSTLGQGNYGYTF. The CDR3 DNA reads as TGTGCCAGTAGTACCCTCGGACAGGGGAACTATGGCTACACCTTC. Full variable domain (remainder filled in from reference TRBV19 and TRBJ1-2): DGGITQSPKYLFRKEGQNVTLSCEQNLNHDAMYWYRQDPGQGLRLIYYSQIVNDFQKGDIAEGYSVSREKKESFPLTVTSAQKNPTAFYLCASSTLGQGNYGYTFGSGTRLTVV.

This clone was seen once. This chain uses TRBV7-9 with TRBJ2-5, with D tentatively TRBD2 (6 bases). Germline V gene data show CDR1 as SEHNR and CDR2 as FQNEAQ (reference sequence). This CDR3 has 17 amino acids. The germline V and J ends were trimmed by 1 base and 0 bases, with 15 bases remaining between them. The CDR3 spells CASSLVGGSEYQETQYF. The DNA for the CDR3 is TGTGCCAGCAGCTTAGTGGGAGGTAGCGAGTACCAAGAGACCCAGTACTTC.

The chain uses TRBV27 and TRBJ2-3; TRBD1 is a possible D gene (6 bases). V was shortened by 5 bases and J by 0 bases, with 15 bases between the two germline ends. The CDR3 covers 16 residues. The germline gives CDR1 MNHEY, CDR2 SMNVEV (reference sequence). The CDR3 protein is CASSPNRAPSTDTQYF. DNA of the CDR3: TGTGCCAGCAGTCCTAACAGGGCCCCTAGCACAGATACGCAGTATTTT.

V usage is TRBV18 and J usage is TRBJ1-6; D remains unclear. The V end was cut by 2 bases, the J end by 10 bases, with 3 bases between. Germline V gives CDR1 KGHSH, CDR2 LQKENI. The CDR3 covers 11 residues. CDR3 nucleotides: TGTGCCAGCTCACCAGGCTCACCCCTCCACTTT. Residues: CASSPGSPLHF.

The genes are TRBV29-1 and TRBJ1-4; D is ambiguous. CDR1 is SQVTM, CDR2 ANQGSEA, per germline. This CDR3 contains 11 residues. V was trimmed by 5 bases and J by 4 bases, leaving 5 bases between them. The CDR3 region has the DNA TGCAGCGTTTACTTTAATGAAAAACTGTTTTTT. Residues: CSVYFNEKLFF.

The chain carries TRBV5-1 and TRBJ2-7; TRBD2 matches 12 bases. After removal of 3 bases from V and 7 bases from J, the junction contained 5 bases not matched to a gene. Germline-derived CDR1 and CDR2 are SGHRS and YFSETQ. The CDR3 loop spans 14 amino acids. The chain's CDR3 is CASSSSGRAVEQYF. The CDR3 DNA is TGCGCCAGCAGCTCTAGCGGGAGGGCGGTAGAGCAGTACTTC.

This CDR3 is CASSLSSVGGTTDTQYF. The CDR3 coding sequence is TGCGCCAGCAGCTTGTCTTCTGTTGGCGGGACCACAGATACGCAGTATTTT. The V call is TRBV5-1, the J call TRBJ2-3; tentatively, D is TRBD2 (6 bases). CDR1 is SGHRS and CDR2 is YFSETQ in the germline V gene. This CDR3 has 17 residues. Between the trimmed V and J ends, which lost 1 base and 2 bases, there was a span of 17 bases.

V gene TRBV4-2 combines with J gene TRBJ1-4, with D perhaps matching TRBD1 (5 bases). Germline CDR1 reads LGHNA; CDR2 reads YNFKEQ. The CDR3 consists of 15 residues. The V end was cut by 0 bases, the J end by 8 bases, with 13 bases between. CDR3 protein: CASSQDRAQDEKLFF. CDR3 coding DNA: TGTGCCAGCAGCCAAGATCGGGCACAGGACGAAAAACTGTTTTTT.

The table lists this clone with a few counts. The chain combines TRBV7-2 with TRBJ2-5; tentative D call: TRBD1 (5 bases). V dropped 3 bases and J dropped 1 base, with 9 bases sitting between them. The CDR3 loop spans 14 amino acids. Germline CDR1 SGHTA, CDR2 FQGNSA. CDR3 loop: CASSFQGSQETQYF. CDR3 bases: TGTGCCAGCAGCTTCCAGGGTTCCCAAGAGACCCAGTACTTC.

This chain's CDR3 is CASSEAQQGYGYTF. As DNA, the CDR3 is TGTGCCAGCAGTGAAGCGCAACAGGGCTATGGCTACACCTTC. This chain joins TRBV2 and TRBJ1-2, with a tentative D call TRBD1 (6 bases). Germline values: CDR1 SNHLY, CDR2 FYNNEI. CDR3 length: 14 amino acids. V was clipped by 0 bases and J by 4 bases, with 9 bases between them.

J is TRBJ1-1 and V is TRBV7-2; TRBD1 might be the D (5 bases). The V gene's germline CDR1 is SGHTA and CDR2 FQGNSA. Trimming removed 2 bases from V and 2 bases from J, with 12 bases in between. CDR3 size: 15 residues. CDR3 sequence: CASSLMAGGNTEAFF. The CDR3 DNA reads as TGTGCCAGCAGCTTAATGGCCGGGGGAAACACTGAAGCTTTCTTT.

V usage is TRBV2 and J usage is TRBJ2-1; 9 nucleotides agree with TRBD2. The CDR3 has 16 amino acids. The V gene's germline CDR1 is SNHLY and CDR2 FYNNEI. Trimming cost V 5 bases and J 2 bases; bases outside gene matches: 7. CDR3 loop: CASSYQGLATYNEQFF. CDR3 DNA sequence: TGTGCCAGCAGTTACCAGGGACTAGCTACCTACAATGAGCAGTTCTTC.

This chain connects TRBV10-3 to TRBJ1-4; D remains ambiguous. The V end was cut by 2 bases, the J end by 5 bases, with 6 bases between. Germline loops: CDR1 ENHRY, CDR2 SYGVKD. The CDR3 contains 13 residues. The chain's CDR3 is CAISEGLNEKLFF. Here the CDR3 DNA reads TGTGCCATCAGTGAGGGGCTGAATGAAAAACTGTTTTTT.

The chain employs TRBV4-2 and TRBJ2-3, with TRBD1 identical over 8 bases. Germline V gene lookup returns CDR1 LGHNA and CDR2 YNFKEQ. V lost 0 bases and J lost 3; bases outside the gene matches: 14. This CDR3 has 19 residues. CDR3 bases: TGTGCCAGCAGCCAAGACCCCCTCCGGACAGGGCTAGGGACAGATACGCAGTATTTT. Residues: CASSQDPLRTGLGTDTQYF.